The following is a TCR beta chain sequence with its context. The antigen it recognizes is unknown. No base quality information exists; no much larger clone differs at one position. The sample belongs to a study of technical replicates of blood from a few donors (dated by TCRdb to the late 2010s). The library relied on the immunoSEQ multiplex PCR assay. TCRdb re-hosts the immuneACCESS table, in-frame sequences only. Its copies lack some clones; in the studies checked, an unresolved V gene accounts for under half of them, and the cause for the rest is not known. Recorded for this sample are approximately 79,000 clones; 75% to 95% of them occurred a single time. The ten top clones hold around 0.42% of the sample. The CDR3 holds 16 amino acids from the cysteine to the phenylalanine. Kept here is only the CDR3 DNA, which spans 48 bases and is read in frame from base 1. CDR1 MNHNS and CDR2 SASEGT were looked up in the germline V gene. V is shortened by 2 bases, J by 4 bases, and the region joining them spans 17 bases.

The V and J segments used are TRBV6-1 and TRBJ1-2; a confident D gene designation cannot be given. The sequencing sample was made of T cells isolated from PBMCs. The TCR comes from a human donor in good health. CDR3 sequence: CASSEQTAENGYGYTF. The DNA is as follows: TGTGCCAGCAGTGAACAAACAGCGGAGAATGGCTATGGCTACACCTTC.